This record looks at one T cell receptor (beta chain) sequence and its context. Its target is not known. The entry originates in a study of CD8 T cells in ankylosing spondylitis. Notes on the study in general: About 8 highly homologous variants made up a TCR beta motif that seemed to typify ankylosing spondylitis blood. According to the report, clones linked to the disease were significantly enriched in matched synovial fluid samples taken from ankylosing spondylitis patients. Clones linked to disease, bearing a CD8+ phenotype, were relatively rare in peripheral blood.

The authors made TCR beta libraries by quantitative 5'-RACE with molecular barcodes. MiXCR was run by TCRdb on the 5' RACE reads, yielding one entry per CDR3 protein. The data hold about 700,000 distinct CDR3 sequences, with over 15% observed a single time. The CDR3 runs 16 residues. Trimming stripped 1 base from V and 0 bases from J, with 12 bases between. Germline lookup yields CDR1 MGHRA and CDR2 YSYEKL. Sequenced material: blood, either unsorted or a sorted T cell fraction (not recorded which). The source of this sequence is a male donor with ankylosing spondylitis. V gene TRBV4-1 combines with J gene TRBJ1-1; D gene uncertain. The CDR3 loop reads CASSQGNLGMNTEAFF. CDR3 nucleotide sequence: TGCGCCAGCAGCCAAGGCAATTTGGGCATGAACACTGAAGCTTTCTTT.